The T cell receptor beta chain under discussion was sequenced for a study of blood T cells in healthy people across ages. The second PCR ran about 6 to 11 cycles with a sample-barcoded 5' primer and J-beta primers. TCRdb reprocessed the 5' RACE reads with MiXCR, giving one entry per CDR3 protein. The data show 1.5 million to 2 million distinct CDR3 sequences, with 28% seen just once and roughly 8% held by the top ten. This clonotype was counted a few times. What was sequenced was blood. The receptor comes from a woman aged 25 to 39 in good health.

The CDR3: CASSQSGDSRFF. The CDR3 nucleotides read TGTGCCAGCAGCCAATCGGGAGACTCTCGGTTCTTC. The chain carries TRBV16 and TRBJ2-1; maybe TRBD2 (5 bases). The CDR3 spans 12 residues. Germline values: CDR1 KGHSY, CDR2 FQNENV. Trimming took off 0 bases at V and 15 bases at J, with 12 bases between the two ends.